Given below is one TCR beta chain in context. This clonotype was observed many times. The target of this receptor is not known. It has no much larger one-base neighbor in the sample; base qualities were not kept. Via the germline V gene, CDR1 is SQVTM and CDR2 ANQGSEA. From its cysteine to its phenylalanine, the CDR3 spans 12 amino acids. The sequence is cut down to CDR3 DNA, 36 bases in frame from base 1. V is shortened by 6 bases, J by 5 bases, and the region joining them spans 11 bases. The source of the sample is a study of CD8 T cells in ankylosing spondylitis (dated by TCRdb to 2015 to 2018). In terms of the full investigation: To find TCR variants linked to disease, the study profiled T cell receptor beta repertoires in ankylosing spondylitis patients and healthy donors. In total, the full study cohort was made up of some 110 healthy donors and 25 ankylosing spondylitis patients. Peripheral blood samples were taken, and synovial fluid was additionally collected from ankylosing spondylitis patients.

Sequenced using an Illumina HiSeq 2500. TCR beta libraries were prepared by quantitative 5'-RACE with molecular barcodes. The original pipeline was this. A new computational method based on a probabilistic model of VDJ rearrangement was used to identify disease-linked TCR variants. TCRdb handled the public reads itself, with Q25 trimming in fastp and clone calling in MiXCR, and kept productive beta chains. One record per CDR3 amino acid sequence lists the most common genes and DNA. V and J calls and clone size were set by TCRdb, not the authors. For this sample the table gives around 210,000 distinct CDR3 sequences, of which 7% to 10% were detected only once. Together, the top ten hold around 4.8% of the sample. The full study reports these points: Some TCR beta motif variants had previously been reported in synovial fluid and blood of reactive arthritis patients, which suggested common disease-initiation mechanisms. Blood from ankylosing spondylitis patients appeared to be characterized by a TCR beta motif made up of 8 or 9 highly homologous amino acid variants. Significant enrichment of the disease-linked clones was reported in matched synovial fluid samples from ankylosing spondylitis patients. In peripheral blood, the disease-linked clones were found at relatively low frequencies and had a CD8+ phenotype.

This receptor was taken from a female donor with ankylosing spondylitis or in good health (not recorded which). The material sequenced was blood, either unsorted or a sorted T cell fraction (not recorded which). This chain is built from TRBV29-1 and TRBJ1-5; the D gene assignment is ambiguous. The CDR3 region: CSVKTADQPQHF. The nucleotide sequence reads as follows: TGCAGCGTGAAGACGGCCGATCAGCCCCAGCATTTT.